This record covers a single T cell receptor beta chain. Its antigen is unknown. As for the donors, each was a healthy bone marrow donor. The sample comes from a study of cytomegalovirus exposure and HLA in healthy donors. Study-wide points: Among CMV-associated TCR beta chains, most appeared HLA-restricted in a later analysis. The study designated 150 or so TCR beta chains cytomegalovirus-associated.

The CDR3 totals 12 residues. The germline V gene has CDR1 SEHNR and CDR2 FQNEAQ (reference sequence). Trimming removed 5 bases from V and 8 bases from J, with 9 bases in between. The PCR had 60 Vbeta and 13 Jbeta primers. Profiling relied on immunoSEQ multiplex PCR, and the TCRdb table lists in-frame clones only, not all of them. The repertoire holds 190,000 or so clones, with roughly 77% as singletons. The sequenced material came from PBMCs. This chain uses TRBV7-9 with TRBJ1-4, with D hard to call. This TCR derives from a male donor in good health and CMV-seropositive. The CDR3 region is CASSPSQEKLFF. The CDR3, as DNA: TGTGCCAGCAGCCCCTCACAGGAAAAACTGTTTTTT.